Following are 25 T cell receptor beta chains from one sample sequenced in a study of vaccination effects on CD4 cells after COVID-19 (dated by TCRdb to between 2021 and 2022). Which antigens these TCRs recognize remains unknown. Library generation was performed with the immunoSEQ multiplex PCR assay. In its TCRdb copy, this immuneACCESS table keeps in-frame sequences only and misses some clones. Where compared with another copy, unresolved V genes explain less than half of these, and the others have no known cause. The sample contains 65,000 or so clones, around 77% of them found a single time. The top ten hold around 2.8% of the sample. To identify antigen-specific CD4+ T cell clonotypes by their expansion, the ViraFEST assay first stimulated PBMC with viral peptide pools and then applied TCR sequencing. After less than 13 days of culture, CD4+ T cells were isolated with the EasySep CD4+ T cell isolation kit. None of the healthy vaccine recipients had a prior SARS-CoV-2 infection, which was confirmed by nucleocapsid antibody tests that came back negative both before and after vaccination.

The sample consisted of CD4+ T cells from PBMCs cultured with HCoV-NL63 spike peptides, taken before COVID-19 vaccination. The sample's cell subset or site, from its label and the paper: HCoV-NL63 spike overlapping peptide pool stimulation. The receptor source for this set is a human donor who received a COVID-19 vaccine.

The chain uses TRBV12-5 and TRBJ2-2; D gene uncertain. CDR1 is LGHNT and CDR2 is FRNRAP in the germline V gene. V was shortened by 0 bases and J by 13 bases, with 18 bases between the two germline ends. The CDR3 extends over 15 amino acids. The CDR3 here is CASGLVQTRSPRLFF. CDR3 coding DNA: TGTGCTAGTGGTTTGGTACAGACCCGGTCACCGAGGCTGTTTTTT.

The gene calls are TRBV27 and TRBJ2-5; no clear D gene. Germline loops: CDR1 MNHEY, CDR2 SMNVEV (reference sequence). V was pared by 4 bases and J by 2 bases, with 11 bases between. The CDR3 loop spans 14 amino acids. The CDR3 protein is CASSSRTPQETQYF. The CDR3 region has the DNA TGTGCCAGCAGTTCCCGGACCCCTCAAGAGACCCAGTACTTC.

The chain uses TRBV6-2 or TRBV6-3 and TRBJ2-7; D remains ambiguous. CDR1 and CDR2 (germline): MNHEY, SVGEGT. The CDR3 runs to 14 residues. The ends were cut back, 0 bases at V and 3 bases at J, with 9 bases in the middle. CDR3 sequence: CASSYSSSYYEQYV. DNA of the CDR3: TGTGCCAGCAGTTACTCGAGCAGTTACTACGAGCAGTACGTC.

This CDR3 reads CASSSDREKLFF. Here the CDR3 DNA reads TGTGCCAGCAGCTCTGACAGGGAGAAACTGTTTTTT. The V gene is TRBV5-4, the J gene TRBJ1-4; TRBD1 matches 7 bases. Unmatched junction bases numbered 4, after V lost 3 bases and J lost 11 bases. The CDR3 is 12 residues long. CDR1 and CDR2 (germline): SGHNT, YYREEE (reference sequence). The full variable domain, in which reference TRBV5-4 and TRBJ1-4 provide the parts outside the CDR3, is ETGVTQSPTHLIKTRGQQVTLRCSSQSGHNTVSWYQQALGQGPQFIFQYYREEENGRGNFPPRFSGLQFPNYSSELNVNALELDDSALYLCASSSDREKLFFGSGTQLSVL.

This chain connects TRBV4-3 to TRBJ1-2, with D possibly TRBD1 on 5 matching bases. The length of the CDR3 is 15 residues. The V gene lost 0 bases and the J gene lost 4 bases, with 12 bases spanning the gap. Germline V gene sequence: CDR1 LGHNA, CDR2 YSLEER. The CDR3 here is CASSQEPGTGYGYTF. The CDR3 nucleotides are TGCGCCAGCAGCCAAGAACCTGGGACCGGCTATGGCTACACCTTC.

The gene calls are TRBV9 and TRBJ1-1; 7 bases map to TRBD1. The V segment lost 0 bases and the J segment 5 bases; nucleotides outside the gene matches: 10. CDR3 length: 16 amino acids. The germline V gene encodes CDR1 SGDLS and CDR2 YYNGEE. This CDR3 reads CASSVGGGAGGTEAFF. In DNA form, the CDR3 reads TGTGCCAGCAGCGTAGGAGGGGGCGCGGGGGGTACTGAAGCTTTCTTT.

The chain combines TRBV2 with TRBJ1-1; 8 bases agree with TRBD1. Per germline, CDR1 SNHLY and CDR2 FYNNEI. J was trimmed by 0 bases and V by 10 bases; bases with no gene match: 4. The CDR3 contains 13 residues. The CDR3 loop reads CATRQGLNTEAFF. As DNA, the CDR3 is TGTGCCACCAGACAGGGGCTGAACACTGAAGCTTTCTTT.

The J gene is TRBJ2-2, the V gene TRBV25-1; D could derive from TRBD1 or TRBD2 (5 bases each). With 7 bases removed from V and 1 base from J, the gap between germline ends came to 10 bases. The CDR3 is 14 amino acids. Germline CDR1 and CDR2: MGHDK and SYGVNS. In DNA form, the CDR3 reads TGTGCCAGCACCCGGGACGGGAACACCGGGGAGCTGTTTTTT. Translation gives CASTRDGNTGELFF.

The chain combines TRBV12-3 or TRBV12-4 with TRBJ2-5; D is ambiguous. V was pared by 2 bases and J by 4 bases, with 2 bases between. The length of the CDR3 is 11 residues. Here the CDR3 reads CASSLRETQYF. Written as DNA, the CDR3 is TGTGCCAGCAGTTTACGAGAGACCCAGTACTTC.

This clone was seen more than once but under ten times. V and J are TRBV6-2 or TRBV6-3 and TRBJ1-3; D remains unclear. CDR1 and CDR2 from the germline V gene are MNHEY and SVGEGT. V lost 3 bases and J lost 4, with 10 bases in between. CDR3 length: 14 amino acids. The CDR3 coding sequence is TGTGCCAGCAGTTATGGTGGAAGGGGAAACACCATATATTTT. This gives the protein CASSYGGRGNTIYF.

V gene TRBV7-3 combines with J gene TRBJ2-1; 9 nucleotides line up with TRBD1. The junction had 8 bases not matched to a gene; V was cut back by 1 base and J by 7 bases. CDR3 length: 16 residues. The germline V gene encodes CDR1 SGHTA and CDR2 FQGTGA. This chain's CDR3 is CASSLMGTGSRNEQFF. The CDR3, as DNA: TGTGCCAGCAGCTTAATGGGGACAGGGAGTAGGAATGAGCAGTTCTTC. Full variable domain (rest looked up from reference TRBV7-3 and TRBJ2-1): GAGVSQTPSNKVTEKGKYVELRCDPISGHTALYWYRQSLGQGPEFLIYFQGTGAADDSGLPNDRFFAVRPEGSVSTLKIQRTERGDSAVYLCASSLMGTGSRNEQFFGPGTRLTVL.

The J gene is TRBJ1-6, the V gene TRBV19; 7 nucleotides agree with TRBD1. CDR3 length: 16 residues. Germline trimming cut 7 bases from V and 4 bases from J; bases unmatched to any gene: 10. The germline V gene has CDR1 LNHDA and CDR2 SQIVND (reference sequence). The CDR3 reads CASTLTGTVYNSPLHF. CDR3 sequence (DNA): TGTGCCAGTACCCTCACAGGGACAGTTTATAATTCACCCCTCCACTTT.

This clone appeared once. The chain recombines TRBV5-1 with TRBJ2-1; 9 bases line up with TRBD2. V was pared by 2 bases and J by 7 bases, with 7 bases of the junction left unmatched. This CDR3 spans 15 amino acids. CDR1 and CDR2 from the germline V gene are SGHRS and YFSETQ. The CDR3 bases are TGCGCCAGCAGCTTCACGGGACTAGCTATTAATGAGCAGTTCTTC. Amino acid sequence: CASSFTGLAINEQFF.

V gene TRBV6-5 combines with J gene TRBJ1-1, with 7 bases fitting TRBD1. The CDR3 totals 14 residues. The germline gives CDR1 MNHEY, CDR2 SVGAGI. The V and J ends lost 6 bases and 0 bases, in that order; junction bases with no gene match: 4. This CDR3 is CASSLGTVNTEAFF. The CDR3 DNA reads TGTGCCAGCAGCCTCGGGACAGTGAACACTGAAGCTTTCTTT.

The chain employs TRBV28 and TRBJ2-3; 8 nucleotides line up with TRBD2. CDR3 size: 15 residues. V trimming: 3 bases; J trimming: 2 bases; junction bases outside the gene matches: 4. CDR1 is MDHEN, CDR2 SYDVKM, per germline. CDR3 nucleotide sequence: TGTGCCAGCAGTTTTTTCGGGGGGGTCACAGATACGCAGTATTTT. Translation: CASSFFGGVTDTQYF.

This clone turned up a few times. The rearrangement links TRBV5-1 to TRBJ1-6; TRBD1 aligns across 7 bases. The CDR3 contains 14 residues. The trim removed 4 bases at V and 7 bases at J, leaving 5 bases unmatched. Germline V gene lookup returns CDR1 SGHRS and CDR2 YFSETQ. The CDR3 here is CASSAGQLNSPLHF. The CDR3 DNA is TGCGCCAGCAGCGCGGGACAGTTGAATTCACCCCTCCACTTT.

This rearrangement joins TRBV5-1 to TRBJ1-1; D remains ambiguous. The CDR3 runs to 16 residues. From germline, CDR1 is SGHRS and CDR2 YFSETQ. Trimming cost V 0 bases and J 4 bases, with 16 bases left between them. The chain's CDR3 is CASSLVAGSGSTEAFF. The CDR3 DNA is TGCGCCAGCAGCTTGGTCGCAGGATCGGGGTCCACTGAAGCTTTCTTT.

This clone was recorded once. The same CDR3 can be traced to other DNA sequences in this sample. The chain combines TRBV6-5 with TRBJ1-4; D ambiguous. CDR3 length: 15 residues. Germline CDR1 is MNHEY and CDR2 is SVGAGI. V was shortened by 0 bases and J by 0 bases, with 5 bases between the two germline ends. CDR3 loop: CASSYSPATNEKLFF. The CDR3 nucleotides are TGTGCCAGCAGTTACTCCCCGGCAACTAATGAAAAACTGTTTTTT.

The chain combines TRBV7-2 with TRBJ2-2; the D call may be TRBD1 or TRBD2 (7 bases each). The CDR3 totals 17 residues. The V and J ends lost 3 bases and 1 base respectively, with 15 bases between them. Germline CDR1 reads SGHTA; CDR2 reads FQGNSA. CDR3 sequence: CASSFRTRGGNTGELFF. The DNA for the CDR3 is TGTGCCAGCAGCTTCCGCACCAGGGGGGGGAACACCGGGGAGCTGTTTTTT. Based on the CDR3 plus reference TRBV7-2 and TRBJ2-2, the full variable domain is GAGVSQSPSNKVTEKGKDVELRCDPISGHTALYWYRQSLGQGLEFLIYFQGNSAPDKSGLPSDRFSAERTGGSVSTLTIQRTQQEDSAVYLCASSFRTRGGNTGELFFGEGSRLTVL.

This CDR3 is CASSYRGQGRYNEQFF. In nucleotides, the CDR3 is TGTGCCAGCAGCTATAGGGGACAGGGTCGGTACAATGAGCAGTTCTTC. The chain recombines TRBV5-6 with TRBJ2-1, with 9 bases identical to TRBD1. Trimming cost V 3 bases and J 4 bases; bases outside gene matches: 8. The CDR3 extends over 16 amino acids. Germline values: CDR1 SGHDT, CDR2 YYEEEE.

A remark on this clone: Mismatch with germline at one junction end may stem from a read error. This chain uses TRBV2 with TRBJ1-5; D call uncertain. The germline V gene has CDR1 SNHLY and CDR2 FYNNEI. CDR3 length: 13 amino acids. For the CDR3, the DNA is TGTGCAAGCACCCCATTCCTAAATCAGCCCCAGCATTTT. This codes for CASTPFLNQPQHF.

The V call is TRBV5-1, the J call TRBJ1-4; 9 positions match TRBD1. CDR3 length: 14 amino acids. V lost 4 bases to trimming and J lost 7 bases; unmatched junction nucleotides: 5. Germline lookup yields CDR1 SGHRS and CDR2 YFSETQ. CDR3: CASSAGQGREKLFF. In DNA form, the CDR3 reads TGCGCCAGCAGCGCGGGACAGGGTCGTGAAAAACTGTTTTTT.

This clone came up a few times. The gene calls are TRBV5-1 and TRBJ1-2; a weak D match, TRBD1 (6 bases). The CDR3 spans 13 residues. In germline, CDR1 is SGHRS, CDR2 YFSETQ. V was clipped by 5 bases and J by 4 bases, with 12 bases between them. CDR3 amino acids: CASRPQGSYGYTF. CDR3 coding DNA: TGCGCCAGCAGACCACAGGGAAGCTATGGCTACACCTTC.

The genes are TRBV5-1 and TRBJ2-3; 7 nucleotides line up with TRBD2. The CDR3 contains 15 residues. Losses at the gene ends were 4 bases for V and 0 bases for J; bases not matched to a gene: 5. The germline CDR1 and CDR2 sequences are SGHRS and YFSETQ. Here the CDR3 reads CASSQGGASTDTQYF. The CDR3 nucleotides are TGCGCCAGCAGCCAGGGAGGGGCTAGCACAGATACGCAGTATTTT.

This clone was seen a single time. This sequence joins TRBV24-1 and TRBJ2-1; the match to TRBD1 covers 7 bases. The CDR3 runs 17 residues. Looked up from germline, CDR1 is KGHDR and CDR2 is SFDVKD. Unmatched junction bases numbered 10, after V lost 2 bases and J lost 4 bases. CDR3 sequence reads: CATSDSTRDSYYNEQFF. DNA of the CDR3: TGTGCCACCAGTGATTCGACCCGGGACAGTTATTACAATGAGCAGTTCTTC.